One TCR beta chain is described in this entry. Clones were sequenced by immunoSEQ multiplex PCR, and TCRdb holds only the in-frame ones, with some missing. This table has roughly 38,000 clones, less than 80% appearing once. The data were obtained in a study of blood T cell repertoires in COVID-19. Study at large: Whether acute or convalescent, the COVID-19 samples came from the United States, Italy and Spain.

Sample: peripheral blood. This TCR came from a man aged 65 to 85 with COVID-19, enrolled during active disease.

CDR3 loop: CASSLRGRGTDTQYF. CDR3 nucleotides: TGCGCCAGCAGTTTACGGGGAAGGGGCACAGATACGCAGTATTTT. This chain connects TRBV10-1 to TRBJ2-3; D possibly corresponds to TRBD2 (5 bases). V lost 5 bases to trimming and J lost 1 base, with 13 bases between them. The CDR3 loop spans 15 amino acids. Germline V gene data show CDR1 as WNHNN and CDR2 as SYGVQD (reference sequence).